These T cell receptor beta chains were read from a single sample in a study of cytomegalovirus exposure and HLA in healthy donors. Profiling relied on immunoSEQ multiplex PCR, and the TCRdb table lists in-frame clones only, not all of them. The data show approximately 150,000 clones, with around 76% seen just once and about 1.3% held by the top ten. Material for sequencing was PBMCs. These receptors originate from a man in his 60s in good health and CMV-seronegative. Both conserved end residues are part of each CDR3. Fields, in order: V gene, clone size, J gene, D gene, CDR3 DNA, CDR3 protein. D genes are given only for firm matches. The size field is filled for only some rows; it gives once, few, many or a size class.

V gene: TRBV14
clone size: .
J gene: TRBJ2-1
D gene: .
CDR3 DNA: TGTGCCAGCAGCCCCGGTGGGAGCTCCTACAATGAGCAGTTCTTC
CDR3 protein: CASSPGGSSYNEQFF

V gene: TRBV18
clone size: .
J gene: TRBJ1-5
D gene: TRBD1
CDR3 DNA: TGTGCCAGCTCACCGGAAACAGGGGGCAATCAGCCCCAGCATTTT
CDR3 protein: CASSPETGGNQPQHF

V gene: TRBV5-4
clone size: few
J gene: TRBJ2-7
D gene: .
CDR3 DNA: TGTGCCAGCAGCCCTGGGGCCTTTGTTACCTACGAGCAGTACTTC
CDR3 protein: CASSPGAFVTYEQYF

V gene: TRBV5-4
clone size: .
J gene: TRBJ1-4
D gene: TRBD1
CDR3 DNA: TGTGCCAGCAGCTTGGATGGTGGTGCAGGGGGAGAAAAACTGTTTTTT
CDR3 protein: CASSLDGGAGGEKLFF

V gene: TRBV13
clone size: .
J gene: TRBJ1-2
D gene: .
CDR3 DNA: TGTGCCAGCAGCTTCGGAGGGACTTCTACTAACTATGGCTACACCTTC
CDR3 protein: CASSFGGTSTNYGYTF

V gene: TRBV9
clone size: .
J gene: TRBJ2-3
D gene: TRBD1
CDR3 DNA: TGTGCCAGCAGCGCCGGGACAGGGGGCTGGACGCAGTATTTT
CDR3 protein: CASSAGTGGWTQYF

V gene: TRBV7-9
clone size: .
J gene: TRBJ2-5
D gene: TRBD2
CDR3 DNA: TGTGCCAGCAGCGGTAGCGGGGGCTCCGAAGGGGCCCAGTACTTC
CDR3 protein: CASSGSGGSEGAQYF

V gene: TRBV30
clone size: .
J gene: TRBJ2-5
D gene: TRBD1
CDR3 DNA: TGTGCCAGTGACAGGGGGCGCGGGCAAGAGACCCAGTACTTC
CDR3 protein: CASDRGRGQETQYF

V gene: TRBV10-3
clone size: .
J gene: TRBJ2-7
D gene: .
CDR3 DNA: TGTGCCATCAGTAACCAGGACGAGCAGTACTTC
CDR3 protein: CAISNQDEQYF

V gene: TRBV5-1
clone size: .
J gene: TRBJ2-3
D gene: .
CDR3 DNA: TGCGCCAGCAGCTTGAGTCTCGGGGGCACAGATACGCAGTATTTT
CDR3 protein: CASSLSLGGTDTQYF

V gene: TRBV19
clone size: once
J gene: TRBJ2-7
D gene: .
CDR3 DNA: TGTGCCAGTAGTATCCCAGGCTTCTCCTACGAGCAGTACTTC
CDR3 protein: CASSIPGFSYEQYF

V gene: TRBV28
clone size: .
J gene: TRBJ2-3
D gene: TRBD1
CDR3 DNA: TGTGCCAGCGGGACAGGGGCCACAGATACGCAGTATTTT
CDR3 protein: CASGTGATDTQYF

V gene: TRBV30
clone size: .
J gene: TRBJ1-2
D gene: .
CDR3 DNA: TGTGCCTGGAGGGCCATTGTCAGACTCTCCTCGGGTGGCTACACCTTC
CDR3 protein: CAWRAIVRLSSGGYTF

V gene: TRBV5-1
clone size: .
J gene: TRBJ2-3
D gene: .
CDR3 DNA: TGCGCCAGCACTCGCGCCGAGGGTAGCACAGATACGCAGTATTTT
CDR3 protein: CASTRAEGSTDTQYF

V gene: TRBV19
clone size: .
J gene: TRBJ2-2
D gene: TRBD1
CDR3 DNA: TGTGCCAGTAGTATCCAACAGGGGGCTGGCACCGGGGAGCTGTTTTTT
CDR3 protein: CASSIQQGAGTGELFF

V gene: TRBV29-1
clone size: .
J gene: TRBJ2-1
D gene: TRBD2
CDR3 DNA: TGCAGCGTTGCCTACTATGCGGGAGATGCCTACAATGAGCAGTTCTTC
CDR3 protein: CSVAYYAGDAYNEQFF

V gene: TRBV7-2
clone size: .
J gene: TRBJ2-1
D gene: .
CDR3 DNA: TGTGCCAGCAGCTTAGCGCCGGGTGGTTGGTATGAGCAGTTCTTC
CDR3 protein: CASSLAPGGWYEQFF

V gene: TRBV25-1
clone size: .
J gene: TRBJ1-1
D gene: .
CDR3 DNA: TGTGCCAGCAGTGCGGGTGGGGGGGGCACTGAAGCTTTCTTT
CDR3 protein: CASSAGGGGTEAFF

V gene: TRBV19
clone size: .
J gene: TRBJ1-2
D gene: TRBD1
CDR3 DNA: TGTGCCAGTAACTTCCGGGACAGCCGTTCCTTAAACTATGGCTACACCTTC
CDR3 protein: CASNFRDSRSLNYGYTF

V gene: TRBV5-8
clone size: .
J gene: TRBJ2-3
D gene: TRBD2
CDR3 DNA: TGTGCCAGCAGCCTTGGGACTAGCGGGGTGATAGAGCAGACAGATACGCAGTATTTT
CDR3 protein: CASSLGTSGVIEQTDTQYF

V gene: TRBV10-1
clone size: few
J gene: TRBJ2-7
D gene: .
CDR3 DNA: TGCGCCAGCAGTCAGGGCTACGAGCAGTACTTC
CDR3 protein: CASSQGYEQYF

V gene: TRBV18
clone size: .
J gene: TRBJ1-2
D gene: TRBD1
CDR3 DNA: TGTGCCAGCTCACCTTGGGACAGAACCTATGGCTACACCTTC
CDR3 protein: CASSPWDRTYGYTF

V gene: TRBV7-6
clone size: .
J gene: TRBJ2-7
D gene: TRBD1
CDR3 DNA: TGTGCCAGCAGCTTTGCAGGGGACAGCTCCTACGAGCAGTACTTC
CDR3 protein: CASSFAGDSSYEQYF

V gene: TRBV7-6
clone size: .
J gene: TRBJ2-2
D gene: .
CDR3 DNA: TGTGCCAGCAGCTTAGCGGAGATTCCTGCCGGGGAGCTGTTTTTT
CDR3 protein: CASSLAEIPAGELFF

V gene: TRBV9
clone size: .
J gene: TRBJ2-1
D gene: TRBD2
CDR3 DNA: TGTGCCAGCAGCATGGGACTACCGAGTTTTGGGGGGAATGAGCAGTTCTTC
CDR3 protein: CASSMGLPSFGGNEQFF

V gene: TRBV6-5
clone size: .
J gene: TRBJ2-5
D gene: TRBD1
CDR3 DNA: TGTGCCAGCAGCCGCTTCGCGGACAGGGTGGAGACCCAGTACTTC
CDR3 protein: CASSRFADRVETQYF

V gene: TRBV7-2
clone size: .
J gene: TRBJ1-5
D gene: TRBD1
CDR3 DNA: TGTGCCAGCAGCACCGGACAGGGGCAGGGGCCCCAGCATTTT
CDR3 protein: CASSTGQGQGPQHF